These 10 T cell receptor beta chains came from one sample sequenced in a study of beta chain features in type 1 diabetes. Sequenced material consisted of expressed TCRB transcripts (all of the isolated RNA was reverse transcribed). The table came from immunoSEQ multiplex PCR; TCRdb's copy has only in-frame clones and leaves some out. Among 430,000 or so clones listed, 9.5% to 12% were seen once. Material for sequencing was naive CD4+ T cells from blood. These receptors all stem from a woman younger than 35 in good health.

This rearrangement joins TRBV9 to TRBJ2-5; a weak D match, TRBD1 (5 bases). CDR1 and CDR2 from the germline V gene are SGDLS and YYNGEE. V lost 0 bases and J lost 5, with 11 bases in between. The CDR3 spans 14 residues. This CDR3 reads CASSVEGVWETQYF. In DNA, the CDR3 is TGTGCCAGCAGCGTAGAAGGGGTGTGGGAGACCCAGTACTTC.

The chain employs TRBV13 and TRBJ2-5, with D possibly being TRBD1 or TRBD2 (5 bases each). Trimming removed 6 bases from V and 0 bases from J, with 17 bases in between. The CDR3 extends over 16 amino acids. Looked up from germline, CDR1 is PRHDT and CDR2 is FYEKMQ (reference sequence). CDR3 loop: CASSFPGTLNQETQYF. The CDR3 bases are TGTGCCAGCAGTTTTCCCGGGACCCTGAACCAAGAGACCCAGTACTTC.

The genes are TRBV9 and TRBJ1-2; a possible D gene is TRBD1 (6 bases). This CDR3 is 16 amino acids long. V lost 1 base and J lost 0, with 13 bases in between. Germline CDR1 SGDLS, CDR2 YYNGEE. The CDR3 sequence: CASSVTQGRTNYGYTF. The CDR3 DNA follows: TGTGCCAGCAGCGTAACCCAGGGGCGTACTAACTATGGCTACACCTTC.

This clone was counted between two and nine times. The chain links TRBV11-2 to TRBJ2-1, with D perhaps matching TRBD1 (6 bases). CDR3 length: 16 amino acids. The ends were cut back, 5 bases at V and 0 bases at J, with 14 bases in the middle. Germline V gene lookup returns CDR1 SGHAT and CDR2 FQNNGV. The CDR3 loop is CASSRQGFRSYNEQFF. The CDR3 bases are TGTGCCAGCAGCCGCCAGGGGTTTCGCTCCTACAATGAGCAGTTCTTC.

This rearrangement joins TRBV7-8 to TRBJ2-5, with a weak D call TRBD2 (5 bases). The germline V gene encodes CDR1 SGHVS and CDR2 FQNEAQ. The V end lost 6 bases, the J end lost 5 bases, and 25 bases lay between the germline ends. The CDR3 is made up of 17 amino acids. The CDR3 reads CASRGSRVPHGGETQYF. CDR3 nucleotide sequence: TGTGCCAGCAGGGGCAGTCGGGTGCCCCATGGCGGGGAGACCCAGTACTTC.

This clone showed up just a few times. The chain's CDR3 is CSVLGAKLGAKNIQYF. The CDR3 nucleotides read TGCAGCGTTCTCGGGGCGAAATTGGGAGCCAAAAACATTCAGTACTTC. The chain is built from TRBV29-1 and TRBJ2-4; the D gene could be TRBD1 or TRBD2 (5 bases each). The CDR3 sequence is 16 residues long. Deletions cut 5 bases from V and 0 bases from J, with 17 bases between. Germline CDR1 is SQVTM and CDR2 is ANQGSEA.

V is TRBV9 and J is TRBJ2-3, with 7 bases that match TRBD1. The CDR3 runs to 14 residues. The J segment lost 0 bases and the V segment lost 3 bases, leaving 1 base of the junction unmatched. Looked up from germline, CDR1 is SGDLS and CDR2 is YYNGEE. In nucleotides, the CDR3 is TGTGCCAGCAGCGCGACAGGGAGCACAGATACGCAGTATTTT. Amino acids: CASSATGSTDTQYF.

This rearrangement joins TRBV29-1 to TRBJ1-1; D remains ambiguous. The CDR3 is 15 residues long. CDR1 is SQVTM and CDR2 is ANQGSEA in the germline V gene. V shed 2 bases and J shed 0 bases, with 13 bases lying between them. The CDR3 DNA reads TGCAGCGTTGAATCTTGGCGCTCAATGAACACTGAAGCTTTCTTT. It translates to CSVESWRSMNTEAFF.

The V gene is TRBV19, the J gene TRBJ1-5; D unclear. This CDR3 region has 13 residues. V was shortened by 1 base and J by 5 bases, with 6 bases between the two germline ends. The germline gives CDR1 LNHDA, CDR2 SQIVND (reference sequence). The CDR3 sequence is CASSIATDQPQHF. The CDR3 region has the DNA TGTGCCAGTAGTATAGCAACGGATCAGCCCCAGCATTTT.

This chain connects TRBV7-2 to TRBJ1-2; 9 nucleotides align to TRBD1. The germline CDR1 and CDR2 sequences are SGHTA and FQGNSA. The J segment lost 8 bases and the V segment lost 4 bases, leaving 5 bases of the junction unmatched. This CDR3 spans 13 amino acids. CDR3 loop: CASSSDRGYGYTF. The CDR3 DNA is TGTGCCAGCAGCTCGGACAGGGGTTACGGCTACACCTTC. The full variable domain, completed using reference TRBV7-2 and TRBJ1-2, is GAGVSQSPSNKVTEKGKDVELRCDPISGHTALYWYRQSLGQGLEFLIYFQGNSAPDKSGLPSDRFSAERTGGSVSTLTIQRTQQEDSAVYLCASSSDRGYGYTFGSGTRLTVV.